These T cell receptor beta chains were read from a single sample in a study of T cell responses to AZD1222 COVID-19 vaccine. Sequenced by immunoSEQ multiplex PCR; TCRdb stores in-frame clones only, minus some. The repertoire holds 130,000 to 150,000 clones, with roughly 92% as singletons. This material consisted of peripheral blood, taken on day 0 of AZD1222 vaccination. These receptors were obtained from an adult in good health. Both conserved end residues are part of each CDR3. The D gene is left open where the match is weak.

v_call	d_call	j_call	cdr3_nt	cdr3_aa
TRBV18	NA	TRBJ1-5	TGTGCCAGCTCACCATCCGGACCGCAGATGGTGACCCAGCATTTT	CASSPSGPQMVTQHF
TRBV7-3	NA	TRBJ2-1	TGTGCCAGCAGCCCGTCACGAGGGATGAATGAGCAGTTCTTC	CASSPSRGMNEQFF
TRBV18	NA	TRBJ1-1	TGTGCCAGCTCATTAGACAGGTTGAGTGAAGCTTTCTTT	CASSLDRLSEAFF
TRBV5-1	NA	TRBJ2-5	TGCGCCAGCAGCTTGGAAGGTGGGCGAGAGACCCAGTACTTC	CASSLEGGRETQYF
TRBV7-9	NA	TRBJ1-1	TGTGCCAGCAGCTTAATTACGGGGCGGACTGAAGCTTTCTTT	CASSLITGRTEAFF
TRBV9	TRBD2	TRBJ2-3	TGTGCCAGCAGCGTACTCGGGGTAGCGGGAGAATTAGATACGCAGTATTTT	CASSVLGVAGELDTQYF
TRBV4-1	NA	TRBJ1-1	TGCGCCAGCAGCCTCCCGAACTTCATGAACACTGAAGCTTTCTTT	CASSLPNFMNTEAFF
TRBV12-5	NA	TRBJ1-1	TGTGCTAGTGGTTTGAGGGGCACTGAAGCTTTCTTT	CASGLRGTEAFF
TRBV30	TRBD2	TRBJ2-7	TGTGCCTGGGGACTAGCGGGCCTCTACGAGCAGTACTTC	CAWGLAGLYEQYF
TRBV4-1	NA	TRBJ1-2	TGCGCCAGCAGCCAAGCACGCGCTAACTATGGCTACACCTTC	CASSQARANYGYTF
TRBV9	TRBD1	TRBJ1-3	TGTGCCAGCAGCGTACGGGACAGCGCGGACTCTGGAAACACCATATATTTT	CASSVRDSADSGNTIYF
TRBV5-4	TRBD1	TRBJ2-5	TGTGCCAGCAGCTTACGCCGACAGGGGGCTGGAGAGACCCAGTACTTC	CASSLRRQGAGETQYF
TRBV18	TRBD1	TRBJ1-1	TGTGCCAGCTCACCCGGGACAGGGGGGAACACTGAAGCTTTCTTT	CASSPGTGGNTEAFF
TRBV7-9	NA	TRBJ1-5	TGTGCCAGCAGCTTAGGGTGGGCCGGTCAGCCCCAGCATTTT	CASSLGWAGQPQHF
TRBV6-4	NA	TRBJ2-3	TGTGCCAGCAGTGAAGATGGAGCGGCTGGGGGAGATACGCAGTATTTT	CASSEDGAAGGDTQYF
TRBV12-3/TRBV12-4	NA	TRBJ2-2	TGTGCCAGCAGCCGTAATTCCGGGGAGCTGTTTTTT	CASSRNSGELFF
TRBV3-1/TRBV3-2	NA	TRBJ2-1	TGTGCCAGCAGCCAAGCAGGGGTAGATGAGCAGTTCTTC	CASSQAGVDEQFF
TRBV27	TRBD2	TRBJ2-7	TGTGCCAGCAGTTTATACCATACCCGGACTAGCGGGAGCTCCTACGAGCAGTACTTC	CASSLYHTRTSGSSYEQYF